These T cell receptor beta chains were read from a single sample in a study of PD-L1 blockade in urothelial cancer. Profiling relied on immunoSEQ multiplex PCR, and the TCRdb table lists in-frame clones only, not all of them. Here the sample spans some 48,000 clones, around 85% being singletons. This specimen consisted of PBMCs, obtained around atezolizumab (anti-PD-L1) treatment. These receptors were obtained from a man aged 60-69 years with urothelial cancer. Both conserved end residues are part of each CDR3. D genes are given only for firm matches. Expanded clones get a size class; other rows say once, few or many, or leave the size out.

TRBV29-1	TRBD1	TRBJ1-1	NA	TGCAGCGCTAAAAACAGGGGTAACACTGAAGCTTTCTTT	CSAKNRGNTEAFF
TRBV10-1	NA	TRBJ2-2	NA	TGCGCCAGCAGTGAGTTGGGCGCGGGGCACGGGGAGCTGTTTTTT	CASSELGAGHGELFF
TRBV7-3	TRBD2	TRBJ2-3	NA	TGTGCCAGCAGCTTAGGCCCAGCGGGGTGGTCAGATACGCAGTATTTT	CASSLGPAGWSDTQYF
TRBV19	TRBD1	TRBJ1-2	few	TGTGCCAGTAGCAGGACAGGGGATAACTATGGCTACACCTTC	CASSRTGDNYGYTF
TRBV11-3	TRBD1	TRBJ1-1	NA	TGTGCCAGCAGACCCAGGGGGCACACTGAAGCTTTCTTT	CASRPRGHTEAFF
TRBV9	TRBD2	TRBJ2-1	NA	TGTGCCAGCAGCCCCCAGAGAGGGGCTAGCGGGGGGAGCTCCTACAATGAGCAGTTCTTC	CASSPQRGASGGSSYNEQFF
TRBV10-3	TRBD1	TRBJ1-2	NA	TGTGCCATCAGTGCCGGGACAGGGCATGGCTACACCTTC	CAISAGTGHGYTF
TRBV7-2	NA	TRBJ2-5	NA	TGTGCCAGCAGCCTACAAATGGGGGGGGGCGCAGAGACCCAGTACTTC	CASSLQMGGGAETQYF
TRBV6-5	NA	TRBJ1-5	NA	TGTGCCAGCAGTGTAGGGGGAGAGCCCCAGCATTTT	CASSVGGEPQHF
TRBV30	NA	TRBJ2-5	NA	TGTGCCTGGAGCCAGGTCCAAGAGACCCAGTACTTC	CAWSQVQETQYF
TRBV9	TRBD2	TRBJ2-1	NA	TGTGCCAGCAGCGTAGAGAGGTCTAGCGGGGGCCGGTACAATGAGCAGTTCTTC	CASSVERSSGGRYNEQFF
TRBV15	NA	TRBJ1-2	NA	TGTGCCACCAGCAGAGATGCCGGGGGATCATCTACCTTC	CATSRDAGGSSTF
TRBV28	TRBD2	TRBJ2-1	few	TGTGCCAGCAGCCCCCAGACTAGCGGGGGTCCATCCTACAATGAGCAGTTCTTC	CASSPQTSGGPSYNEQFF
TRBV11-2	TRBD2	TRBJ2-5	NA	TGTGCCAGCAGCTCCAGCGGGGGGATCGAGACCCAGTACTTC	CASSSSGGIETQYF
TRBV15	NA	TRBJ2-2	NA	TGTGCCACCAGCAGAGATCGGGGGGCGAGGACCGGGGAGCTGTTTTTT	CATSRDRGARTGELFF
TRBV10-3	TRBD1	TRBJ1-1	NA	TGTGCCATCAGAACCCACCCGACAGGGGGAAACACTGAAGCTTTCTTT	CAIRTHPTGGNTEAFF
TRBV5-8	NA	TRBJ1-3	once	TGTGCCAGCAGCTTGTGGACTTCTGGAAACACCATATATTTT	CASSLWTSGNTIYF
TRBV19	TRBD1	TRBJ1-4	NA	TGTGCCAGTGGGGGCCGGGACAGCGGTGAAAAACTGTTTTTT	CASGGRDSGEKLFF
TRBV6-1	TRBD1	TRBJ2-5	NA	TGTGCCAGCAGTGAGTGGGGACAGCAAGAGACCCAGTACTTC	CASSEWGQQETQYF
TRBV5-1	NA	TRBJ2-1	NA	TGCGCCAGCAGCTTGGCCGCGGCCAATGAGCAGTTCTTC	CASSLAAANEQFF
TRBV28	TRBD1	TRBJ1-6	once	TGTGCCAGCAGTTCGGACAGGGGTTCGGGGAGTAATTCACCCCTCCACTTT	CASSSDRGSGSNSPLHF
TRBV30	TRBD1	TRBJ1-5	NA	TGTGCCTGGCGGACAGGGTTCGATCAGCCCCAGCATTTT	CAWRTGFDQPQHF
TRBV10-1	TRBD1	TRBJ1-2	once	TGCGCCAGCAGTCTTGACAGGGACTATGGCTACACCTTC	CASSLDRDYGYTF
TRBV5-1	NA	TRBJ2-2	NA	TGCGCCAGCAGCTTGGTTGCAGGGGTCGCGAACACCGGGGAGCTGTTTTTT	CASSLVAGVANTGELFF
TRBV30	NA	TRBJ1-2	NA	TGTGCCTGGAGTCCCCAGAACGGCTACACCTTC	CAWSPQNGYTF
TRBV28	NA	TRBJ2-1	NA	TGTGCCAGCAGTCCCCAACGGACCCCCGGGGGTGAGCAGTTCTTC	CASSPQRTPGGEQFF
TRBV2	TRBD2	TRBJ2-5	NA	TGTGCCAGCAGGGGACTAGAGGCGACCCAGTACTTC	CASRGLEATQYF
TRBV14	NA	TRBJ2-6	NA	TGTGCCAGCAGCCACTTCTCCAGGGTAGCTGGGGCCAACGTCCTGACTTTC	CASSHFSRVAGANVLTF
TRBV20-1	NA	TRBJ1-1	NA	TGCAGTGCTACAGGGGTGTCGGCTTTCTTT	CSATGVSAFF
TRBV4-1	TRBD2	TRBJ2-5	NA	TGCGCCAGCAGCCAAGGACTAGCGAGAGAGACCCAGTACTTC	CASSQGLARETQYF
TRBV11-2	NA	TRBJ1-2	NA	TGTGCCAGCAGCTTAGTCAGTTTTAACTATGGCTACACCTTC	CASSLVSFNYGYTF
TRBV6-5	NA	TRBJ1-2	NA	TGTGCCAGCAGTTCCCCCGGGACATCTAACTATGGCTACACCTTC	CASSSPGTSNYGYTF
TRBV30	NA	TRBJ1-5	NA	TGTGCCTGGAGTCCCCGGGACACGAATCAGCCCCAGCATTTT	CAWSPRDTNQPQHF
TRBV7-9	NA	TRBJ2-5	NA	TGTGCCAGCAGCGTGACAGGGACCCAGTACTTC	CASSVTGTQYF
TRBV7-3	NA	TRBJ2-7	NA	TGTGCCAGCAGCTTAGTCGCGGGGTACGAGCAGTACTTC	CASSLVAGYEQYF
TRBV4-2	NA	TRBJ1-4	NA	TGTGCCAGCAGCCAAGAACGGGGTGCTAATGAAAAACTGTTTTTT	CASSQERGANEKLFF
TRBV10-1	NA	TRBJ1-1	few	TGCGCCAGCAGTGAGTCGGCAGGGAAAGCTTTCTTT	CASSESAGKAFF
TRBV7-9	TRBD1	TRBJ1-2	NA	TGTGCCAGCAGCTTAGGCGCAAAGACAGGGGGCGGTAGGCCTTATGGCTACACCTTC	CASSLGAKTGGGRPYGYTF
TRBV5-1	NA	TRBJ2-7	NA	TGCGCCAGCAGCAGGGAGGGGGGGGCCACCGGGGAGCAGTACTTC	CASSREGGATGEQYF
TRBV7-9	NA	TRBJ2-1	NA	TGTGCCAGCAGCTTACCCCTAGAATACAATGAGCAGTTCTTC	CASSLPLEYNEQFF
TRBV2	TRBD1	TRBJ2-3	NA	TGTGCCAGCAACGATGGACAGGGGGTTGCAGATACGCAGTATTTT	CASNDGQGVADTQYF
TRBV18	TRBD1	TRBJ2-5	NA	TGTGCCAGCTCACCGGGAACAGGGGGTTCCAGAGAGACCCAGTACTTC	CASSPGTGGSRETQYF
TRBV5-6	TRBD1	TRBJ2-3	NA	TGTGCCAGCAGCTTGAACGGACAGGGCCTGACAGATACGCAGTATTTT	CASSLNGQGLTDTQYF
TRBV10-2	NA	TRBJ1-6	few	TGCGCCAGCAGTGTTGGGAGTTCAGGTTCACCCCTCCACTTT	CASSVGSSGSPLHF
TRBV6-5	NA	TRBJ1-2	NA	TGTGCCAGCAGTTACTCGAACAGGGTCGAGGGCTACACCTTC	CASSYSNRVEGYTF
TRBV15	TRBD1	TRBJ1-1	NA	TGTGCCACCAGCGATAAGGTGACAGGGGCTGAAGCTTTCTTT	CATSDKVTGAEAFF
TRBV7-6	TRBD2	TRBJ2-7	NA	TGTGCCAGCAGCCCGCGACTAGCCCGTTTCTACGAGCAGTACTTC	CASSPRLARFYEQYF
TRBV15	NA	TRBJ1-1	NA	TGTGCCACCAGCAGACAAGGGGGTACTGAAGCTTTCTTT	CATSRQGGTEAFF
TRBV4-2	NA	TRBJ2-3	NA	TGTGCCAGCAGCCAAGGAGGAGTGGGAGGTTGGGGCACAGATACGCAGTATTTT	CASSQGGVGGWGTDTQYF
TRBV4-1	TRBD2	TRBJ2-1	NA	TGCGCCAGCAGCCAAGAGCCGGGGGGGCATATTGAGCAGTTCTTC	CASSQEPGGHIEQFF